The 19 T cell receptor beta chains reported below all come from one sample, sequenced in a study of shared clonotypes between healthy human individuals. Assay: immunoSEQ multiplex PCR; the TCRdb copy retains only in-frame clones and omits some. The data contain about 640,000 clones, 72% of them seen just once; the ten biggest clones take up around 2%. Sequencing was carried out using memory CD4+ T cells sorted from blood. Regarding subset: CD45RA-negative fraction. The source of these receptors is a woman under 40 in good health.

The rearrangement joins TRBV28 to TRBJ2-7; TRBD2 agrees at 9 bases. Germline values: CDR1 MDHEN, CDR2 SYDVKM. The CDR3 has 13 amino acids. After removal of 9 bases from V and 3 bases from J, the junction contained 6 bases not matched to a gene. The CDR3 DNA reads as TGTGCCAGTAGCGGGAGCCCTTTCTACGAGCAGTACTTC. This gives the protein CASSGSPFYEQYF.

Concerning this clone itself: This could be a read error, since a much larger clone is one nucleotide away. Additional DNA sequences in this sample encode the identical CDR3. The CDR3 region is CASSHLDSSGNTIYF. The CDR3 coding sequence is TGCGCCAGCAGCCACCTGGACAGCTCTGGAAACACCATATATTTT. The chain is built from TRBV4-1 and TRBJ1-3; possibly TRBD1 for D (6 bases). Germline loops: CDR1 MGHRA, CDR2 YSYEKL. CDR3 length equals 15 residues. V shed 3 bases and J shed 0 bases, with 9 bases lying between them.

V and J are TRBV21-1 and TRBJ2-3; the table's D gene call, TRBD1, was not cross checked with the DNA. TRBV21-1 is classified as a pseudogene. The length of the CDR3 is 19 residues. The DNA for the CDR3 is TGTGCCAGCACCCCAGATAGGCAGGGTATGTCCCTTAGCACAGATACGCAGTATTTT. As protein: CASTPDRQGMSLSTDTQYF.

With respect to this clone: Other DNA sequences of this sample code for an identical CDR3. The V gene is TRBV7-2, the J gene TRBJ2-3, with TRBD2 as a possible D gene (6 bases). Germline V lookup: CDR1 SGHTA, CDR2 FQGNSA. Trimming cost V 5 bases and J 0 bases, with 12 bases left between them. This CDR3 is 15 amino acids long. For the CDR3, the DNA is TGTGCCAGCAGCCAGGACTACCTGAGCACAGATACGCAGTATTTT. It specifies CASSQDYLSTDTQYF.

Only a few counts were recorded for this clone. V is TRBV2 and J is TRBJ1-4; D may be TRBD1 (6 bases). Trimming took off 7 bases at V and 4 bases at J, with 13 bases between the two ends. Per germline, CDR1 SNHLY and CDR2 FYNNEI. The CDR3 spans 14 residues. The CDR3 here is CASKRDRNNEKLFF. The CDR3 bases are TGTGCCAGCAAGAGAGACAGGAATAATGAAAAACTGTTTTTT. The full variable domain, completed using reference TRBV2 and TRBJ1-4, is EPEVTQTPSHQVTQMGQEVILRCVPISNHLYFYWYRQILGQKVEFLVSFYNNEISEKSEIFDDQFSVERPDGSNFTLKIRSTKLEDSAMYFCASKRDRNNEKLFFGSGTQLSVL.

This clone was observed a handful of times. The chain is built from TRBV2 and TRBJ2-5; tentative D call: TRBD1 (5 bases). Germline loops: CDR1 SNHLY, CDR2 FYNNEI. Trimming removed 7 bases at V and 4 bases at J, with 16 bases between. CDR3 length: 14 amino acids. Here the CDR3 reads CASIRTSRRETQYF. The CDR3 DNA reads as TGTGCCAGCATAAGGACATCTCGGCGAGAGACCCAGTACTTC.

This clone was recorded once. The rearrangement uses TRBV4-1 and TRBJ2-5; D is tentatively TRBD1 or TRBD2 (5 bases each). The germline CDR1 and CDR2 sequences are MGHRA and YSYEKL. The CDR3 consists of 14 residues. Trimming took off 4 bases at V and 5 bases at J, with 14 bases between the two ends. The CDR3 sequence: CASSPGDVLETQYF. The CDR3, as DNA: TGCGCCAGCAGCCCCGGGGACGTCCTGGAGACCCAGTACTTC.

The chain has TRBV5-1 and TRBJ2-3; 9 bases line up with TRBD1. The germline V gene encodes CDR1 SGHRS and CDR2 YFSETQ. V trimming: 3 bases; J trimming: 2 bases; junction bases outside the gene matches: 7. The CDR3 contains 16 residues. The DNA for the CDR3 is TGCGCCAGCAGCTCGGGACAGGGACCAGACACAGATACGCAGTATTTT. Its protein product is CASSSGQGPDTDTQYF.

The chain recombines TRBV6-1 with TRBJ1-3; no firm D call. V lost 7 bases, J lost 0 bases, and 7 bases lay in between. From germline, CDR1 is MNHNS and CDR2 SASEGT. The CDR3 totals 13 residues. CDR3 protein: CASKRDSGNTIYF. The CDR3 region has the DNA TGTGCCAGCAAACGGGACTCTGGAAACACCATATATTTT.

Comments on this clone: An end of the junction differs from the germline gene, which may be a read error. V and J are TRBV29-1 and TRBJ2-3; possible D gene TRBD1, 5 bases. CDR3 size: 14 residues. Per the germline V gene, CDR1 is SQVTM and CDR2 is ANQGSEA. The CDR3 DNA reads TGCAGCGTTGAAGGTCAGGGTTCCACAAATACGCAGTATTTT. It specifies CSVEGQGSTNTQYF.

The V call is TRBV7-9, the J call TRBJ2-7; 10 positions match TRBD1. The length of the CDR3 is 16 residues. V dropped 1 base and J dropped 3; count of bases not matched to a gene: 6. In germline, CDR1 is SEHNR, CDR2 FQNEAQ (reference sequence). The DNA for the CDR3 is TGTGCCAGCAGCTTAGATTTGGGACAGGGGAGCTACGAGCAGTACTTC. Its translation is CASSLDLGQGSYEQYF.

The V and J genes are TRBV5-6 and TRBJ2-7; 14 bases align to TRBD2. V shed 2 bases, J shed 5 bases, and the junction held 9 bases outside the gene matches. There are 17 residues in the CDR3. Germline assignment: CDR1 SGHDT and CDR2 YYEEEE. CDR3 in amino acids: CASSLRLAGGAEDEQYF. The CDR3 DNA follows: TGTGCCAGCAGCTTAAGACTAGCGGGAGGGGCTGAGGACGAGCAGTACTTC.

The chain employs TRBV30 and TRBJ2-3, with D possibly matching TRBD2 (5 bases). The V end lost 4 bases, the J end lost 9 bases, and 11 bases lay between the germline ends. Germline CDR1 and CDR2: GTSNPN and SVGIG (reference sequence). The CDR3 spans 11 residues. CDR3 residues: CAWNDPGTQYF. CDR3 DNA sequence: TGTGCCTGGAACGACCCGGGAACGCAGTATTTT.

This rearrangement joins TRBV7-9 to TRBJ2-1; no definite D call. The germline gives CDR1 SEHNR, CDR2 FQNEAQ (reference sequence). V shed 6 bases and J shed 5 bases, with 11 bases lying between them. The CDR3 length is 13 residues. CDR3 sequence (DNA): TGTGCCAGCAGACGGACGGTAAACAATGAGCAGTTCTTC. Protein product: CASRRTVNNEQFF.

The chain combines TRBV14 with TRBJ2-7; the match to TRBD1 covers 8 bases. After removal of 6 bases from V and 0 bases from J, the junction contained 10 bases not matched to a gene. CDR1 and CDR2 from the germline V gene are SGHDN and FVKESK. The CDR3 sequence is 16 residues long. CDR3 residues: CASRSQGALISYEQYF. CDR3 nucleotide sequence: TGTGCCAGCAGGTCGCAGGGGGCTCTTATCTCCTACGAGCAGTACTTC.

In its sample, this clone was seen a few times. The chain carries TRBV4-1 and TRBJ2-7; 13 bases are a match to TRBD2. The CDR3 contains 18 residues. Germline loops: CDR1 MGHRA, CDR2 YSYEKL. Unmatched junction bases numbered 12, after V lost 2 bases and J lost 5 bases. This CDR3 is CASSQTDMGLAGPHEQYF. The CDR3 nucleotides read TGCGCCAGCAGCCAAACAGATATGGGACTAGCGGGACCCCACGAGCAGTACTTC.

The chain links TRBV18 to TRBJ2-1; TRBD2 is a possible D gene (6 bases). CDR1 is KGHSH and CDR2 is LQKENI in the germline V gene. Deletions cut 3 bases from V and 5 bases from J, with 17 bases between. The CDR3 is made up of 16 amino acids. In nucleotides, the CDR3 is TGTGCCAGCTCACCCCCTTTAGGAGGGATCCACAATGAGCAGTTCTTC. Its protein is CASSPPLGGIHNEQFF.

The rearrangement joins TRBV7-2 to TRBJ1-1; no firm D call. The CDR3 is made up of 13 amino acids. Germline CDR1 SGHTA, CDR2 FQGNSA. Trimming stripped 5 bases from V and 1 base from J, with 8 bases between. The CDR3 is CASSIRWNTEAFF. The CDR3 region has the DNA TGTGCCAGCAGCATCCGCTGGAACACTGAAGCTTTCTTT.

The chain combines TRBV5-1 with TRBJ2-1; D is unclear. Germline lookup yields CDR1 SGHRS and CDR2 YFSETQ. This CDR3 comprises 15 residues. V lost 4 bases and J lost 0, with 11 bases in between. CDR3: CASSVLDSSYNEQFF. DNA for the CDR3: TGCGCCAGCAGCGTGTTAGATAGCTCCTACAATGAGCAGTTCTTC.